Presented here are 16 T cell receptor beta chains from one specimen sequenced in a study of blood T cells in healthy people across ages. Next came a second PCR, run for about 6 to 12 cycles, which used a sample-barcoded 5' primer along with a J-beta primer mix. TCRdb re-derived calls from the 5' RACE reads in MiXCR, one entry per CDR3 protein. The profile shows about 1 million distinct CDR3 sequences, 40% to 45% of them singletons. The sequencing sample was made of blood. The receptors derive from a woman aged 60-75 years in good health.

The J gene is TRBJ1-5, the V gene TRBV4-1; D is ambiguous. The length of the CDR3 is 16 residues. Germline CDR1 and CDR2: MGHRA and YSYEKL. The V end lost 1 base, the J end lost 0 bases, and 10 bases lay between the germline ends. The DNA for the CDR3 is TGCGCCAGCAGCCAAGGGGGTACCAATAGCAATCAGCCCCAGCATTTT. Translated: CASSQGGTNSNQPQHF.

The rearrangement uses TRBV5-1 and TRBJ2-7; no clear D. CDR3 length equals 12 residues. The V end lost 3 bases, the J end lost 0 bases, and 4 bases lay between the germline ends. CDR1 is SGHRS, CDR2 YFSETQ, per germline. The CDR3 loop reads CASSYFSYEQYF. DNA of the CDR3: TGCGCCAGCAGCTATTTCTCCTACGAGCAGTACTTC.

This clonotype has more than one count but fewer than ten. J is TRBJ2-5 and V is TRBV20-1; D possibly corresponds to TRBD2 (6 bases). The CDR3 consists of 13 residues. V was trimmed by 6 bases and J by 5 bases, leaving 16 bases between them. CDR1 and CDR2 from the germline V gene are DFQATT and SNEGSKA (reference sequence). CDR3 DNA: TGCAGTGCCCGTAGCGAAAGCGGGGAGACCCAGTACTTC. It codes for CSARSESGETQYF.

This clonotype was picked up one time. V and J are TRBV4-1 and TRBJ2-5, with D perhaps matching TRBD1 (6 bases). The DNA end favors TRBJ2-7, so the J call may be wrong. The CDR3 runs 14 residues. Germline assignment: CDR1 MGHRA and CDR2 YSYEKL. The CDR3 sequence: CASSRYEGGYEQYF. The CDR3 nucleotides are TGCGCCAGCAGCCGCTACGAAGGGGGCTACGAGCAGTACTTC.

This clonotype was counted only a few times. The rearrangement links TRBV7-3 to TRBJ2-7; D tentatively fits TRBD1 or TRBD2 (6 bases each). Per germline, CDR1 SGHTA and CDR2 FQGTGA. The germline V and J ends were trimmed by 2 bases and 0 bases, with 8 bases remaining between them. The CDR3 is made up of 14 amino acids. As DNA, the CDR3 is TGTGCCAGCAGCTTAGCGGGACACTCCTACGAGCAGTACTTC. This sequence encodes CASSLAGHSYEQYF.

The V and J genes are TRBV2 and TRBJ1-1, with D possibly TRBD1 on 6 matching bases. Trimming left V 7 bases short and J 0 bases short, with 21 bases between. The germline gives CDR1 SNHLY, CDR2 FYNNEI. This CDR3 contains 17 residues. The CDR3 DNA follows: TGTGCCAGCACTCTGAGGAGGGGGAGGGACCTGAACACTGAAGCTTTCTTT. As protein: CASTLRRGRDLNTEAFF.

The chain couples TRBV7-2 to TRBJ2-1; 11 bases are a match to TRBD2. The CDR3 has 16 amino acids. V shed 2 bases and J 5 bases; nucleotides not matched to a gene: 5. Germline V lookup: CDR1 SGHTA, CDR2 FQGNSA. DNA for the CDR3: TGTGCCAGCAGCTTATTCCGACTAGCGGGGAACAATGAGCAGTTCTTC. It is translated as CASSLFRLAGNNEQFF.

The rearrangement uses TRBV7-3 and TRBJ2-1; 11 positions agree with TRBD2. Germline V gives CDR1 SGHTA, CDR2 FQGTGA. Germline trimming cut 2 bases from V and 9 bases from J; bases unmatched to any gene: 3. The CDR3 covers 14 residues. CDR3 sequence reads: CASSLVGTSGEQFF. CDR3 nucleotide sequence: TGTGCCAGCAGCTTAGTGGGGACTAGCGGTGAGCAGTTCTTC.

DNA of the CDR3: TGTGCCAGCAGCCCAGTCGGAGGGAGAGGCAATGAGCAGTTCTTC. This codes for CASSPVGGRGNEQFF. The rearrangement uses TRBV9 and TRBJ2-1, with D maybe TRBD2 (6 bases). V lost 4 bases, J lost 6 bases, and 17 bases lay in between. CDR3 size: 15 residues. Germline loops: CDR1 SGDLS, CDR2 YYNGEE.

This clonotype was counted only a few times. The rearrangement links TRBV7-9 to TRBJ1-2; no reliable D call. The V end lost 2 bases, the J end lost 6 bases, and 13 bases lay between the germline ends. The CDR3 has 14 residues. The germline V gene has CDR1 SEHNR and CDR2 FQNEAQ (reference sequence). CDR3 sequence (DNA): TGTGCCAGCAGCTTAATTGAGGGTGCCCATGGCTACACCTTC. Its translation: CASSLIEGAHGYTF.

The genes are TRBV20-1 and TRBJ2-1, with 15 nucleotides matching TRBD2. Germline loops: CDR1 DFQATT, CDR2 SNEGSKA (reference sequence). Trimming at V came to 3 bases and at J to 10 bases, leaving 1 base not matched to a gene. CDR3 length equals 13 residues. The CDR3 DNA reads TGCAGTGCTAGGGGACTAGCGGGAGGAGAGCAGTTCTTC. This gives the protein CSARGLAGGEQFF.

The chain is built from TRBV28 and TRBJ2-1; 11 bases map to TRBD2. The CDR3 is 18 amino acids. J was trimmed by 4 bases and V by 3 bases; bases with no gene match: 11. The germline gives CDR1 MDHEN, CDR2 SYDVKM. DNA for the CDR3: TGTGCCAGCAGTTTGAAGAGCACTAGCGGGAGTGGGTACAATGAGCAGTTCTTC. Translation: CASSLKSTSGSGYNEQFF.

This sequence joins TRBV4-1 and TRBJ2-5; TRBD2 might be the D (6 bases). Trimming removed 1 base at V and 2 bases at J, with 20 bases between. The CDR3 is made up of 18 amino acids. Germline V gene sequence: CDR1 MGHRA, CDR2 YSYEKL. The CDR3 sequence is CASSQGFAGHGVQETQYF. The CDR3 DNA follows: TGCGCCAGCAGCCAAGGTTTTGCGGGGCACGGGGTACAAGAGACCCAGTACTTC.

CDR3 nucleotides: TGTGCCAGCAGCTTCGGTTGGACAGGGGTTGGAGAGACCCAGTACTTC. This sequence encodes CASSFGWTGVGETQYF. The J gene is TRBJ2-7, the V gene TRBV5-4; the match to TRBD1 covers 9 bases. The J call is in doubt because the DNA end fits TRBJ2-5 better. CDR1 is SGHNT, CDR2 YYREEE, per germline (reference sequence). The CDR3 runs 16 residues.

This chain connects TRBV29-1 to TRBJ1-2, with 7 bases lining up with TRBD1. Germline CDR1 is SQVTM and CDR2 is ANQGSEA. The CDR3 is made up of 13 amino acids. V lost 6 bases to trimming and J lost 9 bases; unmatched junction nucleotides: 13. The CDR3: CSVLDRDAVRYTF. In DNA form, the CDR3 reads TGCAGCGTCCTCGACAGGGACGCCGTTCGCTACACCTTC.

The chain links TRBV5-1 to TRBJ2-1; D is unresolved. CDR1 is SGHRS and CDR2 is YFSETQ in the germline V gene. This CDR3 spans 14 amino acids. The V end lost 0 bases, the J end lost 6 bases, and 10 bases lay between the germline ends. CDR3 DNA: TGCGCCAGCAGCTTGGGTAGTTTCGGCAATGAGCAGTTCTTC. Translation gives CASSLGSFGNEQFF.